The 8 T cell receptor beta chains reported below all come from one sample, sequenced in a study of PD-L1 blockade in urothelial cancer. Measured with immunoSEQ multiplex PCR; TCRdb has only the in-frame clones, and not every one. Here the sample spans around 57,000 clones, over 75% being singletons. Specified time point: pretreatment peripheral blood. The sample consisted of PBMCs, taken around atezolizumab (anti-PD-L1) treatment. Every receptor here comes from a man aged 65 to 79 with urothelial cancer.

J is TRBJ1-2 and V is TRBV6-1; D not certain. V was pared by 5 bases and J by 0 bases, with 10 bases between. Germline V CDR1 and CDR2: MNHNS, SASEGT. This CDR3 spans 14 amino acids. The CDR3: CASSTVQTNYGYTF. CDR3 bases: TGTGCCAGCAGTACAGTACAGACTAACTATGGCTACACCTTC.

Only one count was recorded for this clone. The chain has TRBV28 and TRBJ1-1, with D perhaps TRBD1 (5 bases). Germline loops: CDR1 MDHEN, CDR2 SYDVKM. The germline V and J ends were trimmed by 5 bases and 7 bases, with 11 bases remaining between them. The CDR3 consists of 12 residues. The CDR3 nucleotides are TGTGCCAGCAGTACCCGACAGCTTGAAGCTTTCTTT. Translated: CASSTRQLEAFF.

The chain carries TRBV28 and TRBJ1-2; perhaps TRBD1 as D (6 bases). CDR3 length: 13 residues. Trimming cost V 2 bases and J 4 bases, with 8 bases left between them. Germline-derived CDR1 and CDR2 are MDHEN and SYDVKM. The CDR3 region is CASSLNRAYGYTF. DNA for the CDR3: TGTGCCAGCAGTTTAAACAGGGCCTATGGCTACACCTTC.

Here the CDR3 DNA reads TGTGCCACCAGCAGAGATTTAGGCGGGACGGCCAACACCGGGGAGCTGTTTTTT. This sequence encodes CATSRDLGGTANTGELFF. The genes are TRBV15 and TRBJ2-2; maybe TRBD2 (6 bases). In germline, CDR1 is LNHNV, CDR2 YYDKDF (reference sequence). The V gene lost 0 bases and the J gene lost 2 bases, with 16 bases spanning the gap. This CDR3 spans 18 amino acids.

CDR3 loop: CASSVLTSGSSGELFF. The CDR3 DNA is TGTGCCAGCAGCGTATTGACTAGCGGGAGCTCCGGGGAGCTGTTTTTT. The chain combines TRBV9 with TRBJ2-2; 12 bases are a match to TRBD2. The CDR3 has 16 amino acids. Trimming took 1 base from V and 6 from J; bases not matched to a gene: 4. The germline CDR1 and CDR2 sequences are SGDLS and YYNGEE.

In this sample, this clone turned up once. The chain employs TRBV4-2 and TRBJ1-4, with TRBD1 identical over 8 bases. Germline CDR1 LGHNA, CDR2 YNFKEQ. This CDR3 contains 15 residues. V shed 6 bases and J 5 bases; nucleotides not matched to a gene: 8. This chain's CDR3 is CASRLIDRGNEKLFF. The CDR3 DNA reads as TGTGCCAGCAGACTCATAGACAGGGGAAATGAAAAACTGTTTTTT.

This clone has more than one count but fewer than ten. V gene TRBV9 combines with J gene TRBJ2-5; TRBD2 aligns across 8 bases. CDR3 length: 15 residues. The V and J ends lost 0 bases and 1 base, in that order; junction bases with no gene match: 2. Germline V CDR1 and CDR2: SGDLS, YYNGEE. CDR3 nucleotide sequence: TGTGCCAGCAGCGTAGTTGGGACTAGCCAAGAGACCCAGTACTTC. Its protein is CASSVVGTSQETQYF.

The rearrangement uses TRBV18 and TRBJ2-2; TRBD2 agrees at 7 bases. The CDR3 is 15 residues long. The ends lost 6 bases at V and 2 bases at J; junction bases unmatched: 6. Germline V gene sequence: CDR1 KGHSH, CDR2 LQKENI. The DNA of the CDR3 is TGTGCCAGCTCTCCGGGAGCGGGAAACACCGGGGAGCTGTTTTTT. It yields the protein CASSPGAGNTGELFF. Filled out from reference TRBV18 and TRBJ2-2, the complete variable domain reads NAGVMQNPRHLVRRRGQEARLRCSPMKGHSHVYWYRQLPEEGLKFMVYLQKENIIDESGMPKERFSAEFPKEGPSILRIQQVVRGDSAAYFCASSPGAGNTGELFFGEGSRLTVL.